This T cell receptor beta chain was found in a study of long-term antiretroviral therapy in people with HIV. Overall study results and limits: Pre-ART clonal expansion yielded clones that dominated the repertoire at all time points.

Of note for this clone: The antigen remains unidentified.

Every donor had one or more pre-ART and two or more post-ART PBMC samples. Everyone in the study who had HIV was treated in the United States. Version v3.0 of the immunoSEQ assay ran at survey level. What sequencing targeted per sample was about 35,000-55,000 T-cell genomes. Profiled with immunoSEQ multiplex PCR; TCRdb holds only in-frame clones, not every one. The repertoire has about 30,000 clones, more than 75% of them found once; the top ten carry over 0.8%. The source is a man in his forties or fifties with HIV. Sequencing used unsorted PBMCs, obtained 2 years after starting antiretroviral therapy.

DNA of the CDR3: TGTGCCAGCAGCCCCCGGGGGAGTCTTGGGACCCAGTACTTC. Translated, it gives CASSPRGSLGTQYF. The chain carries TRBV7-6 and TRBJ2-5; D is possibly TRBD2 (6 bases). The CDR3 totals 14 residues. The V gene lost 5 bases and the J gene lost 7 bases, with 17 bases spanning the gap. Per the germline V gene, CDR1 is SGHVS and CDR2 is FNYEAQ.